Below, 13 T cell receptor beta chains from the same sample are listed, as sequenced in a study of shared clonotypes between healthy human individuals. The data were produced by immunoSEQ multiplex PCR, yet TCRdb's version contains in-frame clones alone and is incomplete. The sample contains about 2.4 million clones, roughly nine tenths of which appear only once. Sequences were obtained from naive CD4+ T cells sorted from blood. Subset specified: CD45RA+ positively selected. The receptor source for this set is a young man in good health.

Written as DNA, the CDR3 is TGTGCCAGCAGGAACCGGGCCACGGGTTCACCCCTCCACTTT. It codes for CASRNRATGSPLHF. J is TRBJ1-6 and V is TRBV6-1; no clear D gene. CDR1 is MNHNS and CDR2 is SASEGT in the germline V gene. The length of the CDR3 is 14 residues. V lost 6 bases, J lost 9 bases, and 15 bases lay in between.

The genes are TRBV25-1 and TRBJ1-2, with D possibly matching TRBD1 (5 bases). Trimming shortened V by 4 bases and J by 7 bases, and 16 bases separated the two germline ends. CDR1 and CDR2 (germline): MGHDK, SYGVNS. The CDR3 contains 14 residues. CDR3 in DNA: TGTGCCAGCAGTGGCGAAAAGACAGCAACTGGCTACACCTTC. The encoded protein is CASSGEKTATGYTF.

This chain uses TRBV5-6 with TRBJ1-5; TRBD1 might be the D (5 bases). V was shortened by 2 bases and J by 4 bases, with 13 bases between the two germline ends. The germline V gene has CDR1 SGHDT and CDR2 YYEEEE. The CDR3 consists of 15 residues. CDR3 DNA sequence: TGTGCCAGCAGCTTAGGGGCCTTGAGAAATCAGCCCCAGCATTTT. Translating it yields CASSLGALRNQPQHF.

This clone was seen once. The chain has TRBV30 and TRBJ1-2, with TRBD1 as a possible D gene (6 bases). Germline V gene data show CDR1 as GTSNPN and CDR2 as SVGIG (reference sequence). Trimming removed 0 bases at V and 6 bases at J, with 14 bases between. There are 14 residues in the CDR3. The CDR3 reads CAWSVLDSLNGYTF. Written as DNA, the CDR3 is TGTGCCTGGAGTGTACTGGACAGTTTAAATGGCTACACCTTC.

This chain joins TRBV7-8 and TRBJ1-6; 10 bases agree with TRBD1. Germline assignment: CDR1 SGHVS and CDR2 FQNEAQ. The junction had 5 bases not matched to a gene; V was cut back by 5 bases and J by 7 bases. CDR3 length equals 15 residues. CDR3 DNA: TGTGCCAGCAGCCCTCCGGGACAGGGGAATTCACCCCTCCACTTT. It codes for CASSPPGQGNSPLHF.

The chain uses TRBV6-6 and TRBJ2-7; TRBD1 matches at 11 bases. The CDR3 runs to 16 residues. V lost 2 bases, J lost 0 bases, and 3 bases stayed unmatched. Germline-derived CDR1 and CDR2 are MNHNY and SVGAGI (reference sequence). CDR3 amino acids: CASSYRDRGFSYEQYF. In DNA, the CDR3 is TGTGCCAGCAGTTACCGGGACAGGGGGTTCTCCTACGAGCAGTACTTC.

V gene TRBV10-1 combines with J gene TRBJ2-1; possible D gene TRBD1, 6 bases. Germline V gene sequence: CDR1 WNHNN, CDR2 SYGVQD (reference sequence). V was trimmed by 3 bases and J by 2 bases, leaving 8 bases between them. The CDR3 is 14 residues long. This chain's CDR3 is CASSDGQPYNEQFF. CDR3 DNA sequence: TGCGCCAGCAGTGACGGACAGCCCTACAATGAGCAGTTCTTC.

This chain joins TRBV7-3 and TRBJ1-1; no clear D. The CDR3 consists of 11 residues. CDR1 SGHTA and CDR2 FQGTGA come from the germline V gene. V was pared by 10 bases and J by 5 bases, with 11 bases between. The DNA for the CDR3 is TGTGCCACTGCCCGCGAGACTGAAGCTTTCTTT. Its translation is CATARETEAFF.

The V and J genes are TRBV18 and TRBJ1-2, with TRBD1 identical over 9 bases. This CDR3 is 14 amino acids long. Looked up from germline, CDR1 is KGHSH and CDR2 is LQKENI. V lost 3 bases, J lost 6 bases, and 5 bases stayed unmatched. CDR3 sequence (DNA): TGTGCCAGCTCACCGACCGGGACAGGGCATGGCTACACCTTC. Its translation: CASSPTGTGHGYTF.

This sequence joins TRBV27 and TRBJ2-7; D not resolved. V was clipped by 2 bases and J by 5 bases, with 25 bases between them. Looked up from germline, CDR1 is MNHEY and CDR2 is SMNVEV (reference sequence). CDR3 length equals 18 residues. The CDR3 loop reads CASSLVVPGRRFGDEQYF. CDR3 nucleotides: TGTGCCAGCAGTTTAGTGGTCCCCGGCAGACGCTTTGGGGACGAGCAGTACTTC.

This chain joins TRBV18 and TRBJ2-3, with unresolved D. The germline CDR1 and CDR2 sequences are KGHSH and LQKENI. The V end lost 6 bases, the J end lost 4 bases, and 8 bases lay between the germline ends. CDR3 length: 12 residues. The CDR3 nucleotides are TGTGCCAGCTCCGATCGGGCAGATACGCAGTATTTT. Its protein is CASSDRADTQYF.

This clone has a single count. Distinct nucleotide sequences in the sample also encode this CDR3. V is TRBV7-2 and J is TRBJ2-7; 11 bases agree with TRBD2. Trimming took 1 base from V and 4 from J; bases not matched to a gene: 3. Germline V gene lookup returns CDR1 SGHTA and CDR2 FQGNSA. This CDR3 is built from 15 residues. CDR3 DNA sequence: TGTGCCAGCAGCTTAGTTGGGACTAGCGGATACGAGCAGTACTTC. Residues: CASSLVGTSGYEQYF.

The CDR3 DNA sequence: TGTGCCATCAGTTCAGGGTCCCAAGAGACCCAGTACTTC. Protein: CAISSGSQETQYF. J is TRBJ2-5 and V is TRBV10-3, with D tentatively TRBD1 (5 bases). V was trimmed by 5 bases and J by 1 base, leaving 8 bases between them. Germline V gene data show CDR1 as ENHRY and CDR2 as SYGVKD. The CDR3 runs to 13 residues.